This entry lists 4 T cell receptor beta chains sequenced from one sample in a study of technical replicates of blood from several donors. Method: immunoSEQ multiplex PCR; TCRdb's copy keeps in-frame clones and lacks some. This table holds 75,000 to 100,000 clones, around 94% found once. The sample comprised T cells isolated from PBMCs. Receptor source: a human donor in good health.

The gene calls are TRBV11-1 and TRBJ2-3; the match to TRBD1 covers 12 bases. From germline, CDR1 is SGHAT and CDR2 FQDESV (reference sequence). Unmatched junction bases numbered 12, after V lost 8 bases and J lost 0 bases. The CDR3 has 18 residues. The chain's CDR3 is CASRGQGAAIWSTDTQYF. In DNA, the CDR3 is TGTGCCAGCCGGGGACAGGGGGCCGCCATTTGGAGCACAGATACGCAGTATTTT.

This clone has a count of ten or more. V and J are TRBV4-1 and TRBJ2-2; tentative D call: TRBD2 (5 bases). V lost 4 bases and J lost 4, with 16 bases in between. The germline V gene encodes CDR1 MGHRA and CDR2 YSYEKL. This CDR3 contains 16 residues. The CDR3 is CASSLAPGVGTGELFF. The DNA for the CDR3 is TGCGCCAGCAGCCTCGCACCCGGGGTCGGCACCGGGGAGCTGTTTTTT.

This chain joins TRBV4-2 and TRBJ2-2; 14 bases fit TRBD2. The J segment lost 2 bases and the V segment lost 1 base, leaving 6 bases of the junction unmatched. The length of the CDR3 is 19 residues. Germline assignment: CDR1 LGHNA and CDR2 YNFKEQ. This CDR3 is CASSQVGTSGRGNTGELFF. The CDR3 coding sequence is TGTGCCAGCAGCCAAGTCGGGACTAGCGGGAGAGGAAACACCGGGGAGCTGTTTTTT.

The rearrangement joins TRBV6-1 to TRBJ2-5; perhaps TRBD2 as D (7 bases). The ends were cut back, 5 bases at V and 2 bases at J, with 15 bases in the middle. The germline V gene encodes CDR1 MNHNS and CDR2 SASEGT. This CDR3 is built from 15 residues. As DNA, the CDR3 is TGTGCCAGCAGTCTAGGGGGGGGCAGTCAAGAGACCCAGTACTTC. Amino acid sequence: CASSLGGGSQETQYF.